This entry concerns a single T cell receptor (beta chain). The antigen is unknown. The entry originates in a study of T cells in Graves' hyperthyroidism and ophthalmopathy. Study summary: Peripheral blood was acquired at first diagnosis, ahead of any therapy whatsoever. Findings and caveats of the study: A model built on 13 V-J features separated ophthalmopathy from stable hyperthyroidism.

CDR3 size: 19 residues. The germline CDR1 and CDR2 sequences are SEHNR and FQNEAQ (reference sequence). The J segment lost 2 bases and the V segment lost 6 bases, leaving 19 bases of the junction unmatched. Amplification of TCR beta CDR3 regions was performed using RNA transcripts as template. Using the HTBI primer set, a first-round RT-PCR was run on the TCR CDR3. Via MiXCR, TCRdb re-called the multiplex PCR reads, giving one row per CDR3 protein. The data hold more than 350,000 distinct CDR3 sequences, with about 14% observed a single time. V and J are TRBV7-9 and TRBJ2-5; 9 bases match TRBD1. The receptor comes from a woman aged 25 to 39 with Graves' ophthalmopathy. The sample comprised blood. CDR3 in amino acids: CASRPTGTGSLRGQETQYF. The CDR3 bases are TGTGCCAGCAGACCCACCGGGACAGGGAGCCTCCGTGGACAAGAGACCCAGTACTTC.